The T cell receptor beta chain under discussion was sequenced for a study of OX40 agonist ivuxolimab in advanced cancers. In its sample, this clone was seen once. The antigen is undetermined. Sequenced by immunoSEQ multiplex PCR; TCRdb stores in-frame clones only, minus some. Among tens of thousands of clones listed, about 90% were seen once. Study-level findings and limits: At 0.1 to 3.0 mg/kg and by week 6, CD4+ and CD8+ T cells in the blood had expanded clonally. It was not determined which antigens were specifically recognized by the peripheral T cells that had undergone clonal expansion.

Germline assignment: CDR1 MGHDK and CDR2 SYGVNS. Trimming took 3 bases from V and 0 from J, leaving 6 bases between them. This CDR3 spans 14 amino acids. This sequence originates from an adult with an advanced solid tumor such as melanoma, head and neck, liver or kidney cancer. Sequencing used CD4+ or CD8+ T cells sorted from blood, obtained in a trial of the OX40 agonist ivuxolimab. The gene calls are TRBV25-1 and TRBJ2-1, with D uncertain. The CDR3 here is CASSDLSSYNEQFF. CDR3 coding DNA: TGTGCCAGCAGTGACCTTAGCTCCTACAATGAGCAGTTCTTC.